This TCR beta chain is from a study of blood T cell repertoires in COVID-19. This clone was counted many times. Additional DNA sequences in this sample encode the identical CDR3. The assay was immunoSEQ multiplex PCR, and TCRdb's table has in-frame clones only and misses some. Here the sample spans some 220,000 clones, 80% being singletons. Germline V gene sequence: CDR1 MNHEY, CDR2 SVGAGI. Trimming cost V 8 bases and J 5 bases, with 16 bases left between them. The CDR3 consists of 15 residues. J is TRBJ1-6 and V is TRBV6-5; perhaps TRBD1 as D (6 bases). Sequenced sample: peripheral blood. This TCR came from a woman in her seventies with acute or convalescent COVID-19. Here the CDR3 reads CASLIRGTNNSPLHF. The CDR3 DNA is TGTGCCAGCTTAATAAGGGGGACCAATAATTCACCCCTCCACTTT.